Listed below are T cell receptor beta chains from one sample, sequenced in a study of T-cell reconstitution after alpha-beta-depleted transplantation in children. Each CDR3 protein is one row after TCRdb ran MiXCR on the PCR reads. Among 500,000 to 650,000 distinct CDR3 sequences listed, around 10% were seen once. This sample comprised PBMCs, mostly from graft donor cells, obtained 180 days after TCRalphabeta/CD19-depleted stem cell transplant. These receptors originate from a female patient aged 2 to 10 who had a stem cell transplant for aplastic anemia, so the T cells may come from the graft donor. CDR3s include the opening cysteine and the closing phenylalanine or tryptophan. Each record gives: D gene, clone size, J gene, V gene, CDR3 protein, CDR3 DNA. D genes are given only for firm matches. The size field is filled for only some rows; it gives once, few, many or a size class.

>TRBD2|many|TRBJ2-1|TRBV29-1
CSATLSGRGDNEQFF
TGCAGCGCCACTCTTAGCGGGAGGGGGGACAATGAGCAGTTCTTC
>.|.|TRBJ2-5|TRBV6-5
CASSQHGMGQYF
TGTGCCAGCAGCCAACATGGAATGGGCCAGTACTTC
>TRBD1|few|TRBJ2-2|TRBV2
CASTEPGTGGSSGELFF
TGTGCCAGCACCGAACCCGGGACAGGGGGCAGTTCCGGGGAGCTGTTTTTT
>.|few|TRBJ1-1|TRBV30
CAWSDRDWTEAFF
TGTGCCTGGAGTGACAGGGATTGGACTGAAGCTTTCTTT
>.|.|TRBJ2-3|TRBV4-3
CASSPSGGNTQYF
TGCGCCAGCAGCCCAAGTGGAGGGAATACGCAGTATTTT
>.|many|TRBJ2-1|TRBV18
CASSSSMPNNEQFF
TGTGCCAGCTCAAGTTCTATGCCCAACAATGAGCAGTTCTTC
>.|.|TRBJ2-7|TRBV4-3
CASSQENRQTYEQYF
TGCGCCAGCAGCCAAGAAAACCGGCAAACCTACGAGCAGTACTTC
>.|.|TRBJ2-1|TRBV20-1
CSASHQRVWDEQFF
TGCAGTGCTAGTCACCAGCGGGTCTGGGATGAGCAGTTCTTC
>.|few|TRBJ2-2|TRBV13
CASSLPQVVGTGELFF
TGTGCCAGCAGCTTACCACAGGTGGTGGGCACCGGGGAGCTGTTTTTT
>TRBD2|.|TRBJ2-7|TRBV10-3
CAISGKPGLAGIYEQYF
TGTGCCATCAGTGGTAAGCCGGGACTAGCGGGAATCTACGAGCAGTACTTC
>.|many|TRBJ2-1|TRBV10-3
CAISEFRVGNEQFF
TGTGCCATCAGTGAGTTTAGAGTGGGCAATGAGCAGTTCTTC
>TRBD2|.|TRBJ2-1|TRBV12-3/TRBV12-4
CASKTGGRGNEQFF
TGTGCCAGCAAGACTGGCGGGAGGGGTAATGAGCAGTTCTTC
>.|.|TRBJ2-6|TRBV20-1
CSARATVIYSGANVLTF
TGCAGTGCTAGGGCTACTGTGATCTACTCTGGGGCCAACGTCCTGACTTTC
>TRBD2|.|TRBJ2-7|TRBV5-1
CASSLSGRDREQYF
TGCGCCAGCAGTCTCAGCGGGAGAGACCGCGAGCAGTACTTC
>TRBD1|many|TRBJ2-7|TRBV20-1
CSARGQGAYEQYF
TGCAGTGCTAGAGGACAGGGGGCGTACGAGCAGTACTTC
>.|few|TRBJ1-6|TRBV6-5
CASSYSNSPLHF
TGTGCCAGCAGTTACTCGAATTCACCCCTCCACTTT
>.|.|TRBJ2-3|TRBV4-3
CASSQGSGAPDTQYF
TGCGCCAGCAGCCAAGGATCCGGGGCGCCGGATACGCAGTATTTT
>.|.|TRBJ1-2|TRBV20-1
CSARDTVGTYGYTF
TGCAGTGCTAGAGACACCGTCGGGACATATGGCTACACCTTC
>.|.|TRBJ2-7|TRBV29-1
CSVGRLGEQYF
TGCAGCGTTGGCAGGTTGGGCGAGCAGTACTTC
>.|few|TRBJ2-7|TRBV20-1
CSARVSRVSYEQYF
TGCAGTGCTAGAGTTTCAAGGGTCTCCTACGAGCAGTACTTC
>TRBD2|many|TRBJ2-5|TRBV20-1
CSARGTKQETQYF
TGCAGTGCTAGGGGGACTAAGCAAGAGACCCAGTACTTC
>.|few|TRBJ2-3|TRBV5-1
CASSRFGGTGTDTQYF
TGCGCCAGCAGCCGTTTTGGCGGGACAGGCACAGATACGCAGTATTTT
>TRBD2|.|TRBJ2-3|TRBV4-3
CASSQDGLAGEEDTQYF
TGCGCCAGCAGCCAAGATGGGCTAGCGGGAGAGGAAGATACGCAGTATTTT
>.|few|TRBJ1-2|TRBV12-3/TRBV12-4
CASSLGGAWYGYTF
TGTGCCAGCAGTTTAGGGGGGGCTTGGTATGGCTACACCTTC
>TRBD1|few|TRBJ1-1|TRBV9
CASSGGTGPEAFF
TGTGCCAGCAGCGGCGGGACAGGGCCTGAAGCTTTCTTT
>TRBD1|.|TRBJ1-1|TRBV2
CASSWQGGTEAFF
TGTGCCAGCAGTTGGCAGGGGGGGACTGAAGCTTTCTTT
>.|few|TRBJ2-3|TRBV7-2
CASSLAASGTDTQYF
TGTGCCAGCAGCTTAGCTGCTAGCGGCACAGATACGCAGTATTTT
>TRBD1|.|TRBJ1-2|TRBV7-2
CASSRTGVGYTF
TGTGCCAGCAGCCGGACAGGGGTTGGCTACACCTTC
>TRBD1|.|TRBJ1-5|TRBV12-3/TRBV12-4
CASSPGQGILGQPQHF
TGTGCCAGCAGTCCAGGACAGGGGATATTGGGTCAGCCCCAGCATTTT
>.|few|TRBJ2-2|TRBV5-1
CASSLTGPPNTGELFF
TGCGCCAGCAGCTTAACAGGTCCTCCGAACACCGGGGAGCTGTTTTTT
>TRBD2|few|TRBJ2-1|TRBV27
CASSLRSGRANEQFF
TGTGCCAGCAGTTTACGTAGCGGGAGGGCCAATGAGCAGTTCTTC
>TRBD2|.|TRBJ2-7|TRBV7-3
CASSPGLAGAHEQYF
TGTGCCAGCAGCCCTGGACTAGCGGGAGCGCACGAGCAGTACTTC
>.|many|TRBJ1-1|TRBV6-5
CASSYSTNMNTEAFF
TGTGCCAGCAGTTACTCGACCAATATGAACACTGAAGCTTTCTTT
>.|few|TRBJ2-2|TRBV20-1
CSARVRGNTGELFF
TGCAGTGCTAGAGTCCGGGGGAACACCGGGGAGCTGTTTTTT
>.|few|TRBJ2-3|TRBV3-1
CASSRLARGHTDTQYF
TGTGCCAGCAGCCGACTGGCCCGGGGGCACACAGATACGCAGTATTTT
>TRBD2|.|TRBJ2-1|TRBV6-5
CASRITSGRMNEQFF
TGTGCCAGCAGGATTACTAGCGGGAGGATGAATGAGCAGTTCTTC
>.|few|TRBJ2-7|TRBV15
CATTLDYLSYEQYF
TGTGCCACCACGCTAGACTACCTCTCCTACGAGCAGTACTTC
>TRBD2|many|TRBJ2-1|TRBV29-1
CSVVSLKLAGGLGNEQFF
TGCAGCGTTGTTTCCCTCAAACTAGCGGGAGGGCTAGGGAATGAGCAGTTCTTC
>TRBD2|many|TRBJ2-1|TRBV20-1
CSARDPVSGSGSSYNEQFF
TGCAGTGCTAGAGATCCTGTTAGCGGGTCCGGTAGCTCCTACAATGAGCAGTTCTTC
>.|.|TRBJ1-2|TRBV12-3/TRBV12-4
CASSFTDGVGYTF
TGTGCCAGCAGTTTTACAGATGGTGTTGGCTACACCTTC